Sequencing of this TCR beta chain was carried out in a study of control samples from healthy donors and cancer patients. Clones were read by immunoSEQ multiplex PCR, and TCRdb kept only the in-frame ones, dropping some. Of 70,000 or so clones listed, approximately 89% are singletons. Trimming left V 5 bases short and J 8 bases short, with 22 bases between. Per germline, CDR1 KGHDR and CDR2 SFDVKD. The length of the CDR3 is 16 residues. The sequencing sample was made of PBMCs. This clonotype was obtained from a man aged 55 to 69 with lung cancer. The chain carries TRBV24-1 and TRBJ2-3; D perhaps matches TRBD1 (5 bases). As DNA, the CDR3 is TGTGCCACCAGTGCGCTGTCAGGGTGGGCAAGTGTTACGCAGTATTTT. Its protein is CATSALSGWASVTQYF.